The 21 T cell receptor beta chains below were found in one sample sequenced in a study of blood T cell repertoires in COVID-19 (dated by TCRdb to 2018 to 2021). Library preparation was by the immunoSEQ multiplex PCR assay. Entries here come from immuneACCESS through TCRdb and include only in-frame sequences with V and J called. Some clones fail to appear in such tables; in the studies checked, an unresolved V gene covers under half of the shortfall, and the cause of the remainder is unknown. Present in this sample are around 200,000 clones, around 88% of which were seen just once. The biggest ten clones account for roughly 8.6% of the sample. Input material: peripheral blood. The receptor set was obtained from a man aged 40-49 years with active or convalescent COVID-19.

The chain links TRBV19 to TRBJ1-2; a weak D match, TRBD1 (5 bases). V was trimmed by 5 bases and J by 5 bases, leaving 12 bases between them. Germline loops: CDR1 LNHDA, CDR2 SQIVND (reference sequence). The CDR3 is 13 residues long. The CDR3 sequence: CASSQGLVYGYTF. The CDR3 DNA reads TGTGCCAGTAGTCAGGGCCTCGTGTATGGCTACACCTTC.

The rearrangement links TRBV24-1 to TRBJ1-2; TRBD1 matches at 11 bases. CDR3 length: 15 residues. The junction had 6 bases not matched to a gene; V was cut back by 3 bases and J by 7 bases. Per germline, CDR1 KGHDR and CDR2 SFDVKD. The CDR3 nucleotides read TGTGCCACCAGTGATCCCCGGACAGGGGGCCTTGGCTACACCTTC. Amino acids: CATSDPRTGGLGYTF.

The CDR3 region is CASGLIGKNNEQFF. CDR3 DNA: TGTGCCAGCGGTCTTATCGGGAAGAACAATGAGCAGTTCTTC. This chain connects TRBV14 to TRBJ2-1; weak D call: TRBD2 (5 bases). CDR1 is SGHDN, CDR2 FVKESK, per germline. The length of the CDR3 is 14 residues. Trimming removed 8 bases at V and 5 bases at J, with 16 bases between.

The chain has TRBV19 and TRBJ1-2; TRBD1 might be the D (6 bases). This CDR3 has 15 residues. Trimming pared 7 bases from V and 3 bases from J, leaving 18 bases between. CDR1 and CDR2 (germline): LNHDA, SQIVND (reference sequence). CDR3 nucleotides: TGTGCCAGTATCCACCAAGGGGACACAGACTATGGCTACACCTTC. Amino acids: CASIHQGDTDYGYTF.

In its sample, this clone was seen a few times. V and J are TRBV21-1 and TRBJ2-4; the table calls TRBD2, which could not be checked here. TRBV21-1 is annotated as a pseudogene. The CDR3 covers 12 residues. Written as DNA, the CDR3 is TGTGCCACCCCGACTAGCGGAAACATTCAGTACTTC. Its translation is CATPTSGNIQYF.

V gene TRBV20-1 combines with J gene TRBJ1-2; no clear D gene. V dropped 2 bases and J dropped 3 bases, with 4 bases sitting between them. The CDR3 totals 11 residues. Germline-derived CDR1 and CDR2 are DFQATT and SNEGSKA (reference sequence). In nucleotides, the CDR3 is TGCAGTGCTAGACGGGACTATGGCTACACCTTC. As protein: CSARRDYGYTF.

Points on this clone: Other DNA variants within this sample encode the same CDR3. The gene calls are TRBV30 and TRBJ1-5; possibly TRBD1 for D (6 bases). Germline CDR1 is GTSNPN and CDR2 is SVGIG (reference sequence). V was trimmed by 3 bases and J by 3 bases, leaving 9 bases between them. The CDR3 is made up of 13 amino acids. The CDR3 nucleotides read TGTGCCTGGAGCCGGGACACCAATCAGCCCCAGCATTTT. Its protein product is CAWSRDTNQPQHF.

The gene calls are TRBV3-1 (or the pseudogene TRBV3-2) and TRBJ2-1, with D perhaps matching TRBD1 (5 bases). The V gene's germline CDR1 is LGHDT and CDR2 YNNKEL (reference sequence). The CDR3 length is 14 residues. The ends were cut back, 1 base at V and 7 bases at J, with 11 bases in the middle. As DNA, the CDR3 is TGTGCCAGCAGCCAAGGGCAGGGAAAAAATGAGCAGTTCTTC. Residues: CASSQGQGKNEQFF.

This clone has just a few counts. The DNA of the CDR3 is TGTGCCAGCAGACGGACAGGCAGACTAGCGGATTCCTACAATGAGCAGTTCTTC. Translation: CASRRTGRLADSYNEQFF. This chain uses TRBV3-1 (or the pseudogene TRBV3-2) with TRBJ2-1; TRBD2 matches 9 bases. The CDR3 contains 18 residues. V shed 6 bases and J 1 base; nucleotides not matched to a gene: 13. Germline lookup yields CDR1 LGHDT and CDR2 YNNKEL (reference sequence).

The gene calls are TRBV5-1 and TRBJ2-5; TRBD1 aligns across 12 bases. V was pared by 2 bases and J by 7 bases, with 6 bases of the junction left unmatched. Per germline, CDR1 SGHRS and CDR2 YFSETQ. The length of the CDR3 is 15 residues. Here the CDR3 reads CASSFGTGGTGTQYF. The CDR3 DNA follows: TGCGCCAGCAGCTTCGGGACAGGGGGCACGGGGACCCAGTACTTC.

This rearrangement joins TRBV19 to TRBJ1-2; the match to TRBD1 covers 8 bases. The CDR3 has 15 amino acids. Trimming at V came to 7 bases and at J to 6 bases, leaving 13 bases not matched to a gene. CDR1 and CDR2 (germline): LNHDA, SQIVND (reference sequence). CDR3 coding DNA: TGTGCCAGTAACACACAAACAGGGGGAAGGGATGGCTACACCTTC. It translates to CASNTQTGGRDGYTF.

This chain connects TRBV19 to TRBJ2-7, with a possible D match to TRBD2 (5 bases). The CDR3 contains 14 residues. CDR1 and CDR2 from the germline V gene are LNHDA and SQIVND (reference sequence). Trimming pared 5 bases from V and 3 bases from J, leaving 14 bases between. CDR3 sequence: CASSPQSGSYEQYF. The CDR3 DNA sequence: TGTGCCAGTAGTCCGCAATCGGGAAGCTACGAGCAGTACTTC.

CDR3 coding DNA: TGTGCCATCAATCGGCTGACAGGGGATACTTCCTATGGCTACACCTTC. It translates to CAINRLTGDTSYGYTF. The chain has TRBV10-3 and TRBJ1-2; 8 nucleotides line up with TRBD1. The length of the CDR3 is 16 residues. From germline, CDR1 is ENHRY and CDR2 SYGVKD. Germline trimming cut 7 bases from V and 4 bases from J; bases unmatched to any gene: 14.

DNA for the CDR3: TGCGCCAGCAGCCGGGATACAGGGGGGGCCCAAGAGACCCAGTACTTC. As protein: CASSRDTGGAQETQYF. V usage is TRBV5-1 and J usage is TRBJ2-5, with a tentative D call TRBD1 (8 bases). V lost 4 bases and J 1 base, leaving 17 bases between the germline ends. The CDR3 length is 16 residues. Germline V gene lookup returns CDR1 SGHRS and CDR2 YFSETQ.

The chain combines TRBV5-1 with TRBJ1-5; D gene unclear. V lost 3 bases to trimming and J lost 3 bases, with 10 bases between them. The CDR3 is 14 amino acids. The V gene's germline CDR1 is SGHRS and CDR2 YFSETQ. The CDR3 DNA sequence: TGCGCCAGCAGCTCCCTAGGAGACAATCAGCCCCAGCATTTT. It translates to CASSSLGDNQPQHF.

The genes are TRBV6-1 and TRBJ1-5; 8 nucleotides line up with TRBD1. The CDR3 is 16 amino acids. Germline V gene sequence: CDR1 MNHNS, CDR2 SASEGT. V dropped 1 base and J dropped 1; count of bases not matched to a gene: 3. In DNA, the CDR3 is TGTGCCAGCAGTGAAGAGGGACAGGCAAGCAATCAGCCCCAGCATTTT. Residues: CASSEEGQASNQPQHF.

V usage is TRBV6-2 or TRBV6-3 and J usage is TRBJ2-1; the match to TRBD2 covers 7 bases. The CDR3 has 15 amino acids. Trimming cost V 5 bases and J 0 bases; bases outside gene matches: 4. Germline values: CDR1 MNHEY, CDR2 SVGEGT. The CDR3 nucleotides read TGTGCCAGCAGTGCTACGGGGGGCTCCTACAATGAGCAGTTCTTC. Protein sequence: CASSATGGSYNEQFF.

This clone is a singleton in its sample. The V gene is TRBV6-5, the J gene TRBJ1-5, with D possibly TRBD1 on 5 matching bases. Trimming left V 0 bases short and J 9 bases short, with 12 bases between. CDR3 size: 14 residues. The germline V gene has CDR1 MNHEY and CDR2 SVGAGI. The CDR3 DNA reads TGTGCCAGCAGTTACTCAAGGGTGCAGGGGCCCCAGCATTTT. Its translation is CASSYSRVQGPQHF.

Here the CDR3 reads CASSPRVVSGANVLTF. CDR3 sequence (DNA): TGTGCCAGCAGCCCCCGGGTCGTATCTGGGGCCAACGTCCTGACTTTC. This rearrangement joins TRBV7-2 to TRBJ2-6; unclear D gene. Trimming removed 5 bases from V and 1 base from J, with 12 bases in between. This CDR3 contains 16 residues. Germline V gene sequence: CDR1 SGHTA, CDR2 FQGNSA.

This chain uses TRBV11-3 with TRBJ1-1; 7 bases map to TRBD1. Germline CDR1 reads SGHNT; CDR2 reads YENEEA. V trimming: 5 bases; J trimming: 1 base; junction bases outside the gene matches: 7. The CDR3 spans 15 residues. The CDR3 sequence: CASSPQGGRNTEAFF. The DNA of the CDR3 is TGTGCCAGCAGCCCGCAAGGGGGCCGGAACACTGAAGCTTTCTTT.

In its sample, this clone was seen a few times. V is TRBV19 and J is TRBJ1-2, with 9 bases matching TRBD1. The CDR3 sequence is 16 residues long. Germline V lookup: CDR1 LNHDA, CDR2 SQIVND (reference sequence). With 6 bases clipped from V and 2 bases from J, the junction kept 10 bases outside the gene matches. The CDR3 loop reads CASSHPGQGLNYGYTF. CDR3 coding DNA: TGTGCCAGTAGCCACCCCGGACAGGGGTTGAACTATGGCTACACCTTC.